Below, 7 T cell receptor beta chains from the same sample are listed, as sequenced in a study of shared clonotypes between healthy human individuals (dated by TCRdb to 2018 to 2021). Libraries were prepared through the immunoSEQ multiplex PCR assay. TCRdb carries this immuneACCESS record with in-frame sequences only. Its versions omit some clonotypes, under half of them owing to an unresolved V gene in the studies checked, with the rest unexplained. The sample yields about 1 million clones; under 80% were counted once. Together, the top ten hold about 1.5% of the sample. Sample: memory CD4+ T cells sorted from blood. The cell subset or site label, as the study defines it: CD45RA-negative fraction. Every receptor here comes from a man aged 18 to 30 in good health.

CDR3 residues: CASVGLDRKLFF. The CDR3 DNA sequence: TGTGCCAGCGTAGGACTGGACCGAAAACTGTTTTTT. V usage is TRBV28 and J usage is TRBJ1-4; no reliable D call. This CDR3 contains 12 residues. The V gene's germline CDR1 is MDHEN and CDR2 SYDVKM. Trimming cost V 8 bases and J 10 bases, with 14 bases left between them.

CDR3 region: CASSPGYSGANVLTF. The CDR3 nucleotides read TGTGCCAGCAGCCCCGGATATTCTGGGGCCAACGTCCTGACTTTC. The V call is TRBV6-5, the J call TRBJ2-6, with unresolved D. This CDR3 has 15 amino acids. Germline loops: CDR1 MNHEY, CDR2 SVGAGI. The ends were cut back, 6 bases at V and 1 base at J, with 10 bases in the middle.

This rearrangement joins TRBV4-1 to TRBJ1-2; the D is unclear. This CDR3 region has 13 residues. Germline-derived CDR1 and CDR2 are MGHRA and YSYEKL. V lost 0 bases to trimming and J lost 3 bases, with 5 bases between them. The CDR3 bases are TGCGCCAGCAGCCAAGATTGGTACTATGGCTACACCTTC. This codes for CASSQDWYYGYTF.

The gene calls are TRBV20-1 and TRBJ1-2, with TRBD1 as a possible D gene (5 bases). Germline V CDR1 and CDR2: DFQATT, SNEGSKA (reference sequence). This CDR3 has 11 residues. V gave up 1 base and J gave up 11 bases, with 11 bases separating them. The CDR3 region is CSARVTKGYTF. The CDR3 coding sequence is TGCAGTGCTAGAGTCACGAAGGGGTACACCTTC.

The DNA for the CDR3 is TGTGCCTGGACGGAACAGGGTATGATTGGGGCCTACGAGCAGTACTTC. This encodes CAWTEQGMIGAYEQYF. The V and J genes are TRBV30 and TRBJ2-7; weak D call: TRBD1 (6 bases). Trimming removed 4 bases from V and 2 bases from J, with 21 bases in between. The CDR3 is 16 residues long. CDR1 and CDR2 (germline): GTSNPN, SVGIG (reference sequence).

The V and J genes are TRBV6-1 and TRBJ1-6; D remains unclear. The CDR3 spans 12 residues. V lost 6 bases and J 7 bases, leaving 7 bases between the germline ends. Germline CDR1 and CDR2: MNHNS and SASEGT. DNA for the CDR3: TGTGCCAGCAGGAGCACAAATTCACCCCTCCACTTT. Translation: CASRSTNSPLHF.

This sequence joins TRBV5-1 and TRBJ2-3; the D gene is possibly TRBD2 (5 bases). This CDR3 contains 16 residues. V lost 0 bases, J lost 2 bases, and 13 bases lay in between. CDR1 is SGHRS and CDR2 is YFSETQ in the germline V gene. The CDR3 loop reads CASSLALLAVTDTQYF. In nucleotides, the CDR3 is TGCGCCAGCAGCTTGGCCCTTCTAGCCGTCACAGATACGCAGTATTTT.